This T cell receptor beta chain emerged from a study of response to subunit inactivated influenza vaccine. General study findings and limits: Each seasonal influenza vaccination recruits few new T cells, the authors suggested.

This clonotype was observed many times. Its specificity is unknown. TCRdb processed the RT-PCR reads anew with MiXCR; each CDR3 protein has one entry. Counted here are under 950,000 distinct CDR3 sequences, about 20% occurring once; the ten biggest clones make up 10%. V lost 6 bases and J 0 bases, leaving 11 bases between the germline ends. The CDR3 is made up of 14 amino acids. Germline V gives CDR1 LGHDT, CDR2 YNNKEL (reference sequence). The J gene is TRBJ1-1, the V gene TRBV3-1; tentatively, D is TRBD1 (5 bases). Sequenced here: PBMCs from blood, sampled around 5 days after vaccination. This sequence originates from a man aged 50-59 years who received an inactivated influenza vaccine. CDR3 residues: CASRDRNLNTEAFF. The CDR3, as DNA: TGTGCCAGCAGAGACAGAAACTTGAACACTGAAGCTTTCTTT.